The 9 T cell receptor beta chains reported below all come from one sample, sequenced in a study of T cells in Graves' hyperthyroidism and ophthalmopathy. RNA transcripts gave rise to amplified TCR beta CDR3 regions. Researchers ran a first-round RT-PCR on the TCR CDR3 using the HTBI primer set. A single record per CDR3 protein comes from TCRdb applying MiXCR to the multiplex PCR reads. The sample lists under 650,000 distinct CDR3 sequences, around 15% occurring once. The source material was blood. The source is a woman in her twenties or thirties with Graves' hyperthyroidism.

Ten or more counts support this clonotype. The rearrangement uses TRBV18 and TRBJ1-1, with 9 bases aligning to TRBD1. The CDR3 is made up of 15 amino acids. From germline, CDR1 is KGHSH and CDR2 LQKENI. Trimming at V came to 0 bases and at J to 5 bases, leaving 4 bases not matched to a gene. The CDR3 sequence: CASSPPTGGRTEAFF. The CDR3 DNA follows: TGTGCCAGCTCACCACCGACAGGGGGGCGGACTGAAGCTTTCTTT. The variable domain in full, completed from reference TRBV18 and TRBJ1-1, reads NAGVMQNPRHLVRRRGQEARLRCSPMKGHSHVYWYRQLPEEGLKFMVYLQKENIIDESGMPKERFSAEFPKEGPSILRIQQVVRGDSAAYFCASSPPTGGRTEAFFGQGTRLTVV.

This clonotype was seen a few times. The conserved phenylalanine or tryptophan normally closing the CDR3 is absent here, so this likely arose from a read error. The chain employs TRBV30 and TRBJ2-7, with D perhaps being TRBD1 or TRBD2 (5 bases each). Germline loops: CDR1 GTSNPN, CDR2 SVGIG (reference sequence). The CDR3 is made up of 13 amino acids. Trimming pared 2 bases from V and 3 bases from J, leaving 11 bases between. The CDR3 reads CAWSMGVYYEQYL. CDR3 nucleotide sequence: TGTGCCTGGAGTATGGGGGTTTACTACGAGCAGTACCTC.

This clonotype occurred many times. The chain uses TRBV10-3 and TRBJ2-7; D uncertain. The germline V gene has CDR1 ENHRY and CDR2 SYGVKD. The CDR3 runs to 16 residues. Trimming removed 0 bases at V and 3 bases at J, with 15 bases between. CDR3: CAISESLSSTVYEQYF. CDR3 DNA: TGTGCCATCAGTGAGTCGTTGTCTAGTACCGTCTACGAGCAGTACTTC.

CDR3 sequence (DNA): TGCAGTGCCTACGATGCGACAGACCTCAAAAACATTCAGTACTTC. Residues: CSAYDATDLKNIQYF. The chain is built from TRBV20-1 and TRBJ2-4; D may be TRBD1 (5 bases). With 6 bases removed from V and 3 bases from J, the gap between germline ends came to 18 bases. Looked up from germline, CDR1 is DFQATT and CDR2 is SNEGSKA (reference sequence). The CDR3 runs 15 residues.

Ten or more counts support this clonotype. This sequence joins TRBV12-3 or TRBV12-4 and TRBJ2-1, with a possible D match to TRBD2 (6 bases). The CDR3 is 13 amino acids. V lost 6 bases and J 5 bases, leaving 11 bases between the germline ends. In DNA form, the CDR3 reads TGTGCCAGCAGCACCGGACTACACAATGAGCAGTTCTTC. Translating gives CASSTGLHNEQFF.

The chain carries TRBV29-1 and TRBJ1-5; the D gene is possibly TRBD1 (5 bases). Looked up from germline, CDR1 is SQVTM and CDR2 is ANQGSEA. The CDR3 is 13 residues long. Between the trimmed V and J ends, which lost 4 bases and 6 bases, there was a span of 13 bases. The DNA for the CDR3 is TGCAGCGTTGGGAGAGGGGAGGGTCAGCCCCAGCATTTT. Protein product: CSVGRGEGQPQHF.

On this clonotype itself: A read error is possible here, since a much larger clone lies one base away. Here the CDR3 DNA reads TGTGCCTGGGGTGTAAGTGGGAGGGCGGATACGCAGTATTTT. Translation: CAWGVSGRADTQYF. The chain employs TRBV30 and TRBJ2-3; 7 nucleotides agree with TRBD2. CDR3 size: 14 residues. Germline V lookup: CDR1 GTSNPN, CDR2 SVGIG (reference sequence). The entire variable domain, with the rest obtained from reference TRBV30 and TRBJ2-3, is as follows: SQTIHQWPATLVQPVGSPLSLECTVEGTSNPNLYWYRQAAGRGLQLLFYSVGIGQISSEVPQNLSASRPQDRQFILSSKKLLLSDSGFYLCAWGVSGRADTQYFGPGTRLTVL.

Concerning this clonotype: Since a much larger clone is just one base distant, this may be a read error. The rearrangement links TRBV28 to TRBJ2-1; D is unclear. CDR3 length: 15 amino acids. Germline V gene data show CDR1 as MDHEN and CDR2 as SYDVKM. The CDR3 sequence is CASSLTQSSYDEQFF. The CDR3 DNA follows: TGTGCCAGCAGTTTAACCCAGAGCTCCTACGATGAGCAGTTCTTC.

This clonotype came up many times. The genes are TRBV7-8 and TRBJ2-5; D possibly uses TRBD1 or TRBD2 (5 bases each). V lost 6 bases to trimming and J lost 5 bases, with 22 bases between them. The germline V gene encodes CDR1 SGHVS and CDR2 FQNEAQ. This CDR3 region has 16 residues. The CDR3 nucleotides are TGTGCCAGCAGATCTCTGGGCCGGGGACGAGAGGAGACCCAGTACTTC. Its translation is CASRSLGRGREETQYF.